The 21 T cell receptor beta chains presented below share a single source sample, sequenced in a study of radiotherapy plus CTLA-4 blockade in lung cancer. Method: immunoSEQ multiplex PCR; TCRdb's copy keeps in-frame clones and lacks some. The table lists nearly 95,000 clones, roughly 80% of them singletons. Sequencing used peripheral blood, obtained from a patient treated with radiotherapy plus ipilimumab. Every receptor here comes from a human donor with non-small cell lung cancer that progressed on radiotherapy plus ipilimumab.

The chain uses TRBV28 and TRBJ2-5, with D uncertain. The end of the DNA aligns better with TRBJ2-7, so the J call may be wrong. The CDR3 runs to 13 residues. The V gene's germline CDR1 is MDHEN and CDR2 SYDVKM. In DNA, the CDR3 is TGTGCCAGCTCCCTCGGTAGGGCGTACGAGCAGTACTTC. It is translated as CASSLGRAYEQYF.

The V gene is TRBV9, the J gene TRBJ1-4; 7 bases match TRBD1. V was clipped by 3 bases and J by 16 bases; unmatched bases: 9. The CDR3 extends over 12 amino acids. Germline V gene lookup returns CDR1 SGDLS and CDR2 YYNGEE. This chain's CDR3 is CASSGNRGPSFF. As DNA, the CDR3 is TGTGCCAGCAGCGGAAACAGGGGTCCCTCGTTTTTT. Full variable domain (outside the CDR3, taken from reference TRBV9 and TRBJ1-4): DSGVTQTPKHLITATGQRVTLRCSPRSGDLSVYWYQQSLDQGLQFLIQYYNGEERAKGNILERFSAQQFPDLHSELNLSSLELGDSALYFCASSGNRGPSFFGSGTQLSVL.

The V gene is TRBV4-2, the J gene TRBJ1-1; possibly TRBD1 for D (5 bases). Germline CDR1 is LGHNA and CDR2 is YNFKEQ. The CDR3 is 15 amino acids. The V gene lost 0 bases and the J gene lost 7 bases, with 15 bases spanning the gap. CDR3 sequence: CASSQDLGYGGEAFF. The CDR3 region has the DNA TGTGCCAGCAGCCAAGATCTTGGGTATGGGGGTGAAGCTTTCTTT.

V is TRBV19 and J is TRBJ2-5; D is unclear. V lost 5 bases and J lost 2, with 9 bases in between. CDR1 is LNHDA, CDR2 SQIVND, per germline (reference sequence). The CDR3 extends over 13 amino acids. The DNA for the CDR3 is TGTGCCAGTAGTCCTATCATTCAAGAGACCCAGTACTTC. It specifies CASSPIIQETQYF.

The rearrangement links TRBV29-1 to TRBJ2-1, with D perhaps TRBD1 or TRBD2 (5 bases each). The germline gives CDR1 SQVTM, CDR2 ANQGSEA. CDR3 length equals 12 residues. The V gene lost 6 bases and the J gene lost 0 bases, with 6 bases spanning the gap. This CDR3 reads CSVGDSYNEQFF. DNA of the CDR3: TGCAGCGTGGGGGACTCCTACAATGAGCAGTTCTTC.

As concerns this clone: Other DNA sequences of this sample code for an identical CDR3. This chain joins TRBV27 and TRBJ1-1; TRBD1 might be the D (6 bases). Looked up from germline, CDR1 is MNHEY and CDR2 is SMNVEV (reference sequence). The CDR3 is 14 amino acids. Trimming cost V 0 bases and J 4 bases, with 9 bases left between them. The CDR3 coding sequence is TGTGCCAGCAGTTTATCGGGAGGGGGCACTGAAGCTTTCTTT. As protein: CASSLSGGGTEAFF.

DNA for the CDR3: TGTGCCAGCAGTGAAGGGCCTCCTATTAGGGGCTACACCTTC. Translating gives CASSEGPPIRGYTF. This chain joins TRBV6-1 and TRBJ1-2; D uncertain. V was shortened by 1 base and J by 8 bases, with 14 bases between the two germline ends. Germline CDR1 reads MNHNS; CDR2 reads SASEGT. CDR3 size: 14 residues.

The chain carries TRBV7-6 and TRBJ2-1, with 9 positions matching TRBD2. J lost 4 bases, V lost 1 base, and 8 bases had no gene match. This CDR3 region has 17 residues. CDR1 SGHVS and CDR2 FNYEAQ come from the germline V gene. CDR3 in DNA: TGTGCCAGCAGCTTAGAGGCTAGCGGGATCCGGTACAATGAGCAGTTCTTC. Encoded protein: CASSLEASGIRYNEQFF.

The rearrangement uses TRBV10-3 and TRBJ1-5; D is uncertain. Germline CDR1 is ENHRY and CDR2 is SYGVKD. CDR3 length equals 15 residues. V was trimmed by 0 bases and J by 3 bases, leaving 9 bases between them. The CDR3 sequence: CAISESANSNQPQHF. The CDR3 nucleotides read TGTGCCATCAGTGAGTCTGCGAATTCCAATCAGCCCCAGCATTTT.

The CDR3 protein is CASSLGGSNQPQHF. The DNA for the CDR3 is TGTGCCAGCAGCCTTGGGGGTAGCAATCAGCCCCAGCATTTT. The chain carries TRBV19 and TRBJ1-5; D is possibly TRBD1 (5 bases). This CDR3 region has 14 residues. CDR1 and CDR2 (germline): LNHDA, SQIVND (reference sequence). Trimming left V 9 bases short and J 0 bases short, with 12 bases between. Based on the CDR3 plus reference TRBV19 and TRBJ1-5, the full variable domain is DGGITQSPKYLFRKEGQNVTLSCEQNLNHDAMYWYRQDPGQGLRLIYYSQIVNDFQKGDIAEGYSVSREKKESFPLTVTSAQKNPTAFYLCASSLGGSNQPQHFGDGTRLSIL.

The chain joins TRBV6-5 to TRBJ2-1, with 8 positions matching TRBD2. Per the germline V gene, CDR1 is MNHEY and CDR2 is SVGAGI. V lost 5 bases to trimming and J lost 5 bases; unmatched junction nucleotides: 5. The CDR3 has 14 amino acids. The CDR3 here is CASSSGSRNNEQFF. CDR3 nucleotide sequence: TGTGCCAGCAGTAGCGGGAGTAGGAACAATGAGCAGTTCTTC.

CDR3 residues: CASSSQGNTEAFF. CDR3 DNA sequence: TGTGCCAGCAGTTCCCAGGGGAACACTGAAGCTTTCTTT. The V gene is TRBV6-5, the J gene TRBJ1-1, with a possible D match to TRBD1 (5 bases). Looked up from germline, CDR1 is MNHEY and CDR2 is SVGAGI. V shed 4 bases and J shed 1 base, with 7 bases lying between them. CDR3 size: 13 residues.

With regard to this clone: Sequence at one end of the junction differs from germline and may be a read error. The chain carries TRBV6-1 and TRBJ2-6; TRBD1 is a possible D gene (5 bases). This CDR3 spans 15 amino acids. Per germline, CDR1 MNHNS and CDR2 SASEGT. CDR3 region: CASSEEVSGASVLTF. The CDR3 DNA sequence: TGTGCCAGCAGTGAAGAAGTCTCTGGGGCCAGCGTCCTGACTTTC.

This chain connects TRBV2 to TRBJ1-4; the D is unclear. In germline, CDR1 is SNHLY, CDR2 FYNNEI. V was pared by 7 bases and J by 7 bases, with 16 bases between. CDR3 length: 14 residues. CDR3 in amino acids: CASKQTQSAEKLFF. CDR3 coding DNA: TGTGCCAGCAAGCAGACCCAGAGTGCTGAAAAACTGTTTTTT.

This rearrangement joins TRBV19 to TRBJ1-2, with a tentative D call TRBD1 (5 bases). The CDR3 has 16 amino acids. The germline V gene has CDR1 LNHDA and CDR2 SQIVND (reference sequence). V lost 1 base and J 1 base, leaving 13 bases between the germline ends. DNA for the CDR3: TGTGCCAGTAGTATAGCGGGACTGGACGGTAACTATGGCTACACCTTC. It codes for CASSIAGLDGNYGYTF.

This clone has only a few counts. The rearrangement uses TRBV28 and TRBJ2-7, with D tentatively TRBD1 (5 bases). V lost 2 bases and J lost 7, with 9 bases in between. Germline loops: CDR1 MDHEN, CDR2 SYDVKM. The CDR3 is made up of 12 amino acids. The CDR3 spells CASSLPGNEQYF. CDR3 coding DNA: TGTGCCAGCAGTTTACCAGGGAATGAGCAGTACTTC.

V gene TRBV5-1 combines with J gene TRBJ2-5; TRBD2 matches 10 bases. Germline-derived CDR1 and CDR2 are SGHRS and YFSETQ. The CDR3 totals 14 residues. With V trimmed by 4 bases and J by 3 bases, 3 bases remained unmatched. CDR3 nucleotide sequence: TGCGCCAGCAGCAGCCTAGCGGGAGAAGAGACCCAGTACTTC. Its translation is CASSSLAGEETQYF.

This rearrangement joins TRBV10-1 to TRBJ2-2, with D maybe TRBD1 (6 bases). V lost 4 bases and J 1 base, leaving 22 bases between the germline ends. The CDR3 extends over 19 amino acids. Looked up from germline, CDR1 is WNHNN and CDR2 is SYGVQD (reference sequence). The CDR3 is CASSGISSLTGLNTGELFF. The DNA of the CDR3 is TGCGCCAGCAGTGGGATTTCGTCTTTGACAGGTCTGAACACCGGGGAGCTGTTTTTT.

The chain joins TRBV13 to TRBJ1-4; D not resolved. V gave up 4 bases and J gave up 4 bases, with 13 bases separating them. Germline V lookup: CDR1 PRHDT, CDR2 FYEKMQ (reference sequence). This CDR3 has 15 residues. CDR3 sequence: CASSYPLEGNEKLFF. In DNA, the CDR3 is TGTGCCAGCAGCTACCCCCTAGAGGGTAATGAAAAACTGTTTTTT.

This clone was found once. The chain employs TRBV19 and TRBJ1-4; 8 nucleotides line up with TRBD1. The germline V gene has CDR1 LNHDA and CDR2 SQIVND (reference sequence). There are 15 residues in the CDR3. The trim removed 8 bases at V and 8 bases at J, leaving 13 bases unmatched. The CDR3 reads CASWTTRGPGEKLFF. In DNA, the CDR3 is TGTGCCAGTTGGACCACCAGGGGGCCTGGCGAAAAACTGTTTTTT. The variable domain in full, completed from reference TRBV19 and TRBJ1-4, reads DGGITQSPKYLFRKEGQNVTLSCEQNLNHDAMYWYRQDPGQGLRLIYYSQIVNDFQKGDIAEGYSVSREKKESFPLTVTSAQKNPTAFYLCASWTTRGPGEKLFFGSGTQLSVL.

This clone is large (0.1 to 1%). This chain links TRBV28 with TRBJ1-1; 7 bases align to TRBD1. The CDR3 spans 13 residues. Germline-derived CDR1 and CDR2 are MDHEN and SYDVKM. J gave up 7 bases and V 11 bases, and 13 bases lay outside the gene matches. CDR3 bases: TGTGCCTCCCAACAGGGGTGGTTAGGTGAAGCTTTCTTT. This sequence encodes CASQQGWLGEAFF.